This TCR beta chain was documented in a study of blood T cell repertoires in COVID-19. Study-level background: Collection of acute and convalescent COVID-19 samples took place in the United States, Italy and Spain.

This clone has a count of ten or more. Germline values: CDR1 KGHSH, CDR2 LQKENI. The CDR3 length is 15 residues. V lost 0 bases and J 3 bases, leaving 12 bases between the germline ends. Methods used by the authors: Amplification of reference gene primers was used by the study to estimate nucleated cell counts. Clones were sequenced by immunoSEQ multiplex PCR, and TCRdb holds only the in-frame ones, with some missing. V, J and clone size were drawn from that table, and D and trimming were deduced from the DNA. The sample has 35,000 or so clones; around 87% are singletons. This sequence originates from a man aged 65-85 years with acute or convalescent COVID-19. The chain is built from TRBV18 and TRBJ2-7; the D gene is possibly TRBD2 (6 bases). Sequenced material: peripheral blood. CDR3 DNA: TGTGCCAGCTCACCACCCGGGCCGGGGGTCTACGAGCAGTACTTC. Translated, it gives CASSPPGPGVYEQYF.